This T cell receptor (beta chain) was recorded in a study of blood T cell repertoires in COVID-19. The overall study: COVID-19 samples collected from the United States, Italy and Spain covered acute and convalescent phases. The cDNA or gDNA used as material had been derived from T cells, B-cell-depleted T cells, or PBMCs.

Authors' methods: Reference gene primer amplification yielded estimated nucleated cell counts. This table comes from immunoSEQ multiplex PCR, and its TCRdb copy is limited to in-frame clones, with some not included. The DNA was the basis for D and trimming; V, J and clone size are from that table. In the table there are roughly 210,000 clones, roughly 80% of which are singletons. Seattle-derived patients entered the study during active infection and were followed longitudinally. The sequenced sample was peripheral blood. The sequence was collected from an elderly woman with COVID-19, enrolled during active disease.

In nucleotides, the CDR3 is TGTGCCAGCAACCCTAGCGGGGGACTCACAGATACGCAGTATTTT. Amino acids: CASNPSGGLTDTQYF. J is TRBJ2-3 and V is TRBV7-2; TRBD2 matches at 10 bases. Germline V CDR1 and CDR2: SGHTA, FQGNSA. There are 15 residues in the CDR3. Trimming took 7 bases from V and 2 from J; bases not matched to a gene: 6.